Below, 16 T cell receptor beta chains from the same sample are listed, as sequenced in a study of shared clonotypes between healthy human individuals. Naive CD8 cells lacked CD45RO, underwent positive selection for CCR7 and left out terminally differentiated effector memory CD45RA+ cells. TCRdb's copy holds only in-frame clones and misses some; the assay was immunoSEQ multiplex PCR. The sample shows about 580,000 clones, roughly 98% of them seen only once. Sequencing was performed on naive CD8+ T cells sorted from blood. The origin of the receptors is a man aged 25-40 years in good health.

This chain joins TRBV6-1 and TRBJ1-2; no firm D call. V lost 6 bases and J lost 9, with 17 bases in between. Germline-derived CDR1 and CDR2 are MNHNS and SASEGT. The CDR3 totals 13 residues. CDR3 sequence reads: CASRDNYEWSYTF. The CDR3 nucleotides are TGTGCCAGCAGAGACAACTATGAGTGGAGCTACACCTTC.

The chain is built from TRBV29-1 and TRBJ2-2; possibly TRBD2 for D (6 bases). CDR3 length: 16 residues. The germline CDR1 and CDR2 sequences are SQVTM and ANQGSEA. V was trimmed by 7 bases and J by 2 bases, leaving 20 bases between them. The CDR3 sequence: CSAPPFGGTNTGELFF. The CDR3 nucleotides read TGCAGCGCCCCACCCTTTGGCGGGACTAACACCGGGGAGCTGTTTTTT.

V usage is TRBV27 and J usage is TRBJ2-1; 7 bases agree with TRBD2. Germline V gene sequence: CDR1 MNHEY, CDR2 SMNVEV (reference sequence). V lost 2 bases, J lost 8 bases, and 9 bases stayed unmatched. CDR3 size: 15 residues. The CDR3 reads CASSLTSGILYEQFF. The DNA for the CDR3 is TGTGCCAGCAGTTTAACCAGCGGGATCCTGTATGAGCAGTTCTTC.

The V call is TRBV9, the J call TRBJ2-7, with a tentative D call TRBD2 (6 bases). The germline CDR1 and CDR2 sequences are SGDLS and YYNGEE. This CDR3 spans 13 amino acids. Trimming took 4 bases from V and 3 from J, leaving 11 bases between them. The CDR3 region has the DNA TGTGCCAGCAGCCCCGGGACTGGCTACGAGCAGTACTTC. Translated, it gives CASSPGTGYEQYF.

The DNA of the CDR3 is TGTGCCAGTAGTGAAGACAGGGCGACGGACACTGAAGCTTTCTTT. Amino acids: CASSEDRATDTEAFF. The rearrangement uses TRBV19 and TRBJ1-1; 7 bases are shared with TRBD1. This CDR3 has 15 amino acids. CDR1 is LNHDA, CDR2 SQIVND, per germline (reference sequence). J gave up 3 bases and V 5 bases, and 9 bases lay outside the gene matches.

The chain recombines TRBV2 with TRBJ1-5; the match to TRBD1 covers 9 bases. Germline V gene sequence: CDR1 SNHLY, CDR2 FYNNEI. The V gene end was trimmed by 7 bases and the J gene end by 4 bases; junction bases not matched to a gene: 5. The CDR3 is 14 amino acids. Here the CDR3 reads CASIPGTGNQPQHF. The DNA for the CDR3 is TGTGCCAGCATTCCCGGGACAGGGAATCAGCCCCAGCATTTT.

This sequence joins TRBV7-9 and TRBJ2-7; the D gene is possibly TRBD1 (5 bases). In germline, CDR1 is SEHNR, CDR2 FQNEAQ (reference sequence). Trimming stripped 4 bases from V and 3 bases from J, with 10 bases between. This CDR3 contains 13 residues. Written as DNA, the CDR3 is TGTGCCAGCAGCTCAATCAGGGTCTACGAGCAGTACTTC. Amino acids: CASSSIRVYEQYF. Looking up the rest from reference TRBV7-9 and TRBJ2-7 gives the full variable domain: DTGVSQNPRHKITKRGQNVTFRCDPISEHNRLYWYRQTLGQGPEFLTYFQNEAQLEKSRLLSDRFSAERPKGSFSTLEIQRTEQGDSAMYLCASSSIRVYEQYFGPGTRLTVT.

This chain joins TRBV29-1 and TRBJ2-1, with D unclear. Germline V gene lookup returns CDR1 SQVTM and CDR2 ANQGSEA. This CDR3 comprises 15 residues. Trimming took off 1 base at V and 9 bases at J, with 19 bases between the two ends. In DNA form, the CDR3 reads TGCAGCGTTGAAGGGGCCCTAGGGCTGGTTAGTGAGCAGTTCTTC. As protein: CSVEGALGLVSEQFF.

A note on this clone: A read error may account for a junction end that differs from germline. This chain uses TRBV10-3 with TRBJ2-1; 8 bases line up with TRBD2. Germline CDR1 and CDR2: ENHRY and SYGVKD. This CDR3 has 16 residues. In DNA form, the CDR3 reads TGTGCCATCAGAGACTCCGGGACTAGGGGTTACAGTGAGCAGTTCTTC. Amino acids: CAIRDSGTRGYSEQFF.

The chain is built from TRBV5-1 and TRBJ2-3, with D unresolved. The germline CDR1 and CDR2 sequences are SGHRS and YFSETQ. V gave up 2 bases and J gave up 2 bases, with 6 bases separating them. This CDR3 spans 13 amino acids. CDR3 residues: CASSFKNTDTQYF. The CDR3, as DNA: TGCGCCAGCAGCTTTAAAAACACAGATACGCAGTATTTT.

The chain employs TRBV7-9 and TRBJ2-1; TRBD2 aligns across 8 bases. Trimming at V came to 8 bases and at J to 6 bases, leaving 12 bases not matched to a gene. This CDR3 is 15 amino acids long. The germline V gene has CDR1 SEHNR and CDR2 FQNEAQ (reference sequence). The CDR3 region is CASGVLAEFSNEQFF. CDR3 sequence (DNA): TGTGCCAGCGGCGTACTAGCGGAGTTTAGCAATGAGCAGTTCTTC. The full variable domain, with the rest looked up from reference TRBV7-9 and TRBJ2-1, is DTGVSQNPRHKITKRGQNVTFRCDPISEHNRLYWYRQTLGQGPEFLTYFQNEAQLEKSRLLSDRFSAERPKGSFSTLEIQRTEQGDSAMYLCASGVLAEFSNEQFFGPGTRLTVL.

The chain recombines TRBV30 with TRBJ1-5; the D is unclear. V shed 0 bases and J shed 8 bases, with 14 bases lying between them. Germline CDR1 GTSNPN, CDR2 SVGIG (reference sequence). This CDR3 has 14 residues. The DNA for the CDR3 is TGTGCCTGGAGTGTATCGCAGGAGAACAAGCCCCAGCATTTT. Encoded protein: CAWSVSQENKPQHF.

The CDR3 nucleotides are TGCGCCAGCGCCACAGGGATCTCTGGAAACACCATATATTTT. Its protein product is CASATGISGNTIYF. The J gene is TRBJ1-3, the V gene TRBV5-1, with D possibly matching TRBD1 (6 bases). Germline V gene sequence: CDR1 SGHRS, CDR2 YFSETQ. With 7 bases removed from V and 0 bases from J, the gap between germline ends came to 11 bases. This CDR3 contains 14 residues.

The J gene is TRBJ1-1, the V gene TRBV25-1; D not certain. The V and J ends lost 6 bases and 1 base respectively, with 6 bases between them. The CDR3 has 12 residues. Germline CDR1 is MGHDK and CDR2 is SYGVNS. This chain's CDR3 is CASRLGNTEAFF. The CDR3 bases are TGTGCCAGCAGACTAGGGAACACTGAAGCTTTCTTT.

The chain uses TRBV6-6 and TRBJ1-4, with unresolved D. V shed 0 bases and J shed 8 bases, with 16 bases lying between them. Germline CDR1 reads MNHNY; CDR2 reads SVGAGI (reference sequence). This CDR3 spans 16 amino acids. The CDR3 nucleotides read TGTGCCAGCAGTTACTCGAGTGGCATGATGGAGGAAAAACTGTTTTTT. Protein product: CASSYSSGMMEEKLFF.

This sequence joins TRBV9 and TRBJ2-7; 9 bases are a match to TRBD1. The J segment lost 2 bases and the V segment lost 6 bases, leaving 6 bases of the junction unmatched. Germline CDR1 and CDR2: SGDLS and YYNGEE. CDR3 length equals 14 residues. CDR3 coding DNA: TGTGCCAGCAATCGGGGACAGGGCCCCTACGAGCAGTACTTC. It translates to CASNRGQGPYEQYF.